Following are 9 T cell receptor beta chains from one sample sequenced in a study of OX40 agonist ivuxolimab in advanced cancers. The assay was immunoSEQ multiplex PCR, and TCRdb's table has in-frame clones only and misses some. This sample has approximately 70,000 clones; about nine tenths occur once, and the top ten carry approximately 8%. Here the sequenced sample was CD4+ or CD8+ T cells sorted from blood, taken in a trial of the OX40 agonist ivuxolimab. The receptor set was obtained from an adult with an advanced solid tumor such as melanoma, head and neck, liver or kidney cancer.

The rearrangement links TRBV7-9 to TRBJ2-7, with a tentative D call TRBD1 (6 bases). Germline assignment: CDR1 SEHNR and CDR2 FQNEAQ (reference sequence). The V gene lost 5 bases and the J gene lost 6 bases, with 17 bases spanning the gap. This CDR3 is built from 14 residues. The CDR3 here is CASSVGQGPFEQYF. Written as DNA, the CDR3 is TGTGCCAGCAGCGTTGGGCAGGGGCCTTTCGAGCAGTACTTC.

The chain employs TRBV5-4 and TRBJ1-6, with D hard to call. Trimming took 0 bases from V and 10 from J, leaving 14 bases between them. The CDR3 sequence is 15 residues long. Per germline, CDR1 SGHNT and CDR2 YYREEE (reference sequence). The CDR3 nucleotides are TGTGCCAGCAGCTTGGACGTCGCCGGTGGGTCACCCCTCCACTTT. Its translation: CASSLDVAGGSPLHF.

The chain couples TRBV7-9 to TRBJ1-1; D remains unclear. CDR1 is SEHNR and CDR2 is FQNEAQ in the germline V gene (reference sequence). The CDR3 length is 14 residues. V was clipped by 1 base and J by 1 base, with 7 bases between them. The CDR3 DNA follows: TGTGCCAGCAGCTTAGTACTTACGAACACTGAAGCTTTCTTT. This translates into CASSLVLTNTEAFF. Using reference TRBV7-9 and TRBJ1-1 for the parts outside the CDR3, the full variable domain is DTGVSQNPRHKITKRGQNVTFRCDPISEHNRLYWYRQTLGQGPEFLTYFQNEAQLEKSRLLSDRFSAERPKGSFSTLEIQRTEQGDSAMYLCASSLVLTNTEAFFGQGTRLTVV.

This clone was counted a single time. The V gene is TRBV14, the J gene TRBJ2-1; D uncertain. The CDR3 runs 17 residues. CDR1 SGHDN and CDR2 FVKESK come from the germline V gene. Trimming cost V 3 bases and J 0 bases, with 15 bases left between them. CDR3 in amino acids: CASSHGTQVTSYNEQFF. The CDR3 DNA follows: TGTGCCAGCAGCCATGGTACCCAGGTCACCTCCTACAATGAGCAGTTCTTC.

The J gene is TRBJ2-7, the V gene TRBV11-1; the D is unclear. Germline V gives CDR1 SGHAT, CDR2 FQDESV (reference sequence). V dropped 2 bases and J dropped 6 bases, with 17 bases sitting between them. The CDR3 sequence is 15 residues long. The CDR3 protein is CASSLRNRKITEQYF. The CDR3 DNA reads TGTGCCAGCAGCTTAAGGAACAGAAAGATCACCGAGCAGTACTTC.

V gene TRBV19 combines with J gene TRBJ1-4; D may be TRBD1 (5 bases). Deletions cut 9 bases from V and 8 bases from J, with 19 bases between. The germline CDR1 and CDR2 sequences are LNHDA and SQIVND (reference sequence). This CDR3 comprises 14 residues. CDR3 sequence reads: CASLPRDQREKLFF. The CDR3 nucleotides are TGTGCCAGCCTACCCCGGGACCAGCGCGAAAAACTGTTTTTT.

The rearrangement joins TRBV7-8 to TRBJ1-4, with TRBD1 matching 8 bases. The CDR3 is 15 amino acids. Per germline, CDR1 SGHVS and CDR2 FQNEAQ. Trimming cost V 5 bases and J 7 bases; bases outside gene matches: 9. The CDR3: CASSRQGARSEKLFF. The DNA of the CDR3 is TGTGCCAGCAGCCGTCAGGGGGCGCGTAGTGAAAAACTGTTTTTT.

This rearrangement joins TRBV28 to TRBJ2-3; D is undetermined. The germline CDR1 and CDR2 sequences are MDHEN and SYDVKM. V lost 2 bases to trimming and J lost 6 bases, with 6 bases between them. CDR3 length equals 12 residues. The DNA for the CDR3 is TGTGCCAGCAGTTTAAATGACGATACGCAGTATTTT. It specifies CASSLNDDTQYF.

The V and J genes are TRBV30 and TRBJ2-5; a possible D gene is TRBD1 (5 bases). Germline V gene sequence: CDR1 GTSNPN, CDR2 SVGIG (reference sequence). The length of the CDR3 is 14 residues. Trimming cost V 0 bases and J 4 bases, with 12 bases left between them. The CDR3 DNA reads TGTGCCTGGAGTGTACTTGGGGCAGGAGAGACCCAGTACTTC. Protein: CAWSVLGAGETQYF.